This T cell receptor beta chain was observed in a study of human T cells and chemical hapten exposure (dated by TCRdb to the early 2020s). Concerning the study at large: For sensitization, 2% DPC in acetone was applied to an approximately 2 cm by approximately 2 cm area of upper inner arm skin. Throughout the study period of about 23 weeks, patients also received therapeutic DPC doses to the scalp every week. Patch testing was done on the upper back using Finn chambers containing 0.01% DPC, and results were scored after 6 days according to International Contact Dermatitis Research Group standards. The mostly female patient cohort included alopecia areata with under or over 50% scalp involvement, alopecia totalis and alopecia universalis. Libraries were pooled for sequencing, and variation in per-sample TCR yields was attributed mainly to small differences in library volumes within the pool. This study followed changes in the peripheral blood TCR repertoire in vivo during primary and secondary sensitization of alopecia patients to the hapten diphenylcyclopropenone (DPC). Blood samples were taken from patients before sensitization (week 0) and at 2, 6 and about 24 weeks after DPC sensitization. About 27 alopecia patients gave blood for TCR sequencing at one to four time points (pre-sensitization, 2, 6 and 24 weeks). Findings and caveats that apply to the study as a whole: Alopecia, a presumed autoimmune disease, was present in all patients, so the immune response of the patients might differ from that of healthy individuals. Patch test score correlated positively with the number of PT1 expanded TCRs, reaching significance at thresholds 8, 16 and 32 but not at 4. The number of TCRs above 1 in 1000 frequency did not change with DPC sensitization; there was no evidence of global repertoire structure alterations. After repeated subsampling, the strength of the expansion versus patch-test correlation and the threshold at which it became significant changed. Significantly more large CDR3 similarity clusters were formed by expanded TCRs than by pre-sensitization or healthy control sets, consistent with antigen-driven responses.

This clonotype was detected a few times. Its antigen is currently not known. No much larger clone exists at a distance of one base, and base qualities are not known. The library came from RACE. Instrument on record: NextSeq 500. Library preparation attached unique molecular identifiers to individual cDNA molecules for quantitative, reproducible TCR counting. For every blood RNA sample, sequencing covered both the TCR alpha and TCR beta chains. The study's own analysis went as follows. The median number of TCRs per sample was 85,000 to 100,000, ranging from roughly 20,000 to 690,600. The Decombinator software suite was used to annotate the V, J and CDR3 of the TCR reads. For PS versus PT1 abundance plots, all samples were subsampled to the same number of TCRs (28,000). Expanded TCRs were defined as absent before sensitization and observed at least eight times at the 2-week time point. TCRdb reprocessed the public reads (quality trimming at Q25 with fastp, clone calling with MiXCR) and kept in-frame beta chains. One record per CDR3 amino acid sequence lists the most common genes and DNA. TCRdb, rather than the study authors, made the V and J calls. The sample data list about 98,000 distinct CDR3 sequences, and 10% to 12% of these were observed just once. The ten largest clones represent about 3% of the sample.

Interpreted using the paper, the time point label stands for: pre-sensitization, week 0. This sample's treatment or condition label indicates: therapeutic diphenylcyclopropenone sensitization with weekly scalp DPC. At each patch-test visit, blood was drawn before the patch test was applied. Patients were considered eligible if aged 18 to 70, diagnosed with alopecia and deemed suitable for DPC therapy, and patients were excluded if pregnant. Total RNA was extracted from unfractionated whole blood that had been collected in Tempus Blood RNA tubes. V sheds 5 bases and J sheds 7 bases, leaving 20 bases between their ends. Taken from cysteine to phenylalanine, the CDR3 has 14 residues. CDR3 DNA is the only sequence kept; it has 42 bases, read in frame from the first base. According to the germline V gene (reference sequence), CDR1 reads DFQATT and CDR2 reads SNEGSKA.

This clonotype originated in a woman aged 60-70 years with alopecia areata. Some clones in this sample may be carry-over from other donors' samples. The source material was whole blood, sampled in connection with sensitization to the hapten diphenylcyclopropenone (DPC). Rearrangement joined TRBV20-1 to TRBJ2-5; the D segment could be TRBD1, given 6 matching bases. The sequenced DNA is TGCAGTGCTGGAACTACAGGGACCCAAAGGACCCAGTACTTC. This translates into CSAGTTGTQRTQYF.